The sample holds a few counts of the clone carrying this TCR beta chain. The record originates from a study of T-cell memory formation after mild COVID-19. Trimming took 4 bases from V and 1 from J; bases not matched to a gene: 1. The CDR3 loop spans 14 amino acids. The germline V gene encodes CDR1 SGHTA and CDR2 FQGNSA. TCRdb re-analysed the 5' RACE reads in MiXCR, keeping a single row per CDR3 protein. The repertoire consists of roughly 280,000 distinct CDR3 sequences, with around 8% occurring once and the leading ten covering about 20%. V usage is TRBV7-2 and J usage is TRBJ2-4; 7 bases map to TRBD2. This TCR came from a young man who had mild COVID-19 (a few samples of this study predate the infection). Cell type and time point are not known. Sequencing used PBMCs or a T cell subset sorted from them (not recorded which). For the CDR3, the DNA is TGTGCCAGCAGCTGGGGGGGTGCCAAAAACATTCAGTACTTC. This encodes CASSWGGAKNIQYF.